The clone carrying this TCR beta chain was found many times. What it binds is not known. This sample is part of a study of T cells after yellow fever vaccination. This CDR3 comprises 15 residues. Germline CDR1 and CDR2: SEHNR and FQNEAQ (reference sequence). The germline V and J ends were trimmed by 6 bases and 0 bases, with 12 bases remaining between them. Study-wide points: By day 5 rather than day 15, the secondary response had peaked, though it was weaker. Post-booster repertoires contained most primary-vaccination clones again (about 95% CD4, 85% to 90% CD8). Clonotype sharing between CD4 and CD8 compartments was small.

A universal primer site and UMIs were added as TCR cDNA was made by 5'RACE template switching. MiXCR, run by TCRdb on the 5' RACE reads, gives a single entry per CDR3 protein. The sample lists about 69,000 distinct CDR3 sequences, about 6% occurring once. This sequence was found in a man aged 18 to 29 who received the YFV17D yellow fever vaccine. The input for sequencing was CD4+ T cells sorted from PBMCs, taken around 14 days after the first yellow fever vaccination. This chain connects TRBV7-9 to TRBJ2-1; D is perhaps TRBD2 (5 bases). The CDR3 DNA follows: TGTGCCAGCAGTAGGACTCAGAGCTCCTACAATGAGCAGTTCTTC. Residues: CASSRTQSSYNEQFF.